Each of the 24 T cell receptor beta chains below was sequenced from the same sample in a study of cytomegalovirus exposure and HLA in healthy donors. The study ran its PCR with 60 Vbeta and 13 Jbeta primers. TCRdb keeps only in-frame clones here, not all; method: immunoSEQ multiplex PCR. The top ten clones hold 3% to 4% of a sample with 100,000 to 150,000 clones, 81% of them seen once. The specimen sequenced was PBMCs. These receptors were collected from a man younger than 30 in good health and CMV-seropositive.

The chain has TRBV18 and TRBJ1-1; D remains unclear. Germline values: CDR1 KGHSH, CDR2 LQKENI. The V and J ends lost 3 bases and 6 bases respectively, with 26 bases between them. The length of the CDR3 is 18 residues. The CDR3 DNA reads TGTGCCAGCTCACCTAACTCCCCGACCCTCACCTTGGGCGCTGAAGCTTTCTTT. Translation: CASSPNSPTLTLGAEAFF.

V and J are TRBV30 and TRBJ2-5; 7 bases match TRBD2. The J call is doubtful: the DNA matches TRBJ2-7 better. Germline V lookup: CDR1 GTSNPN, CDR2 SVGIG (reference sequence). This CDR3 has 14 residues. CDR3 sequence: CAWTPGGSSYEQYF. The CDR3 DNA is TGTGCCTGGACCCCTGGCGGGAGCTCCTACGAGCAGTACTTC.

The chain uses TRBV2 and TRBJ1-5; D uncertain. V lost 2 bases, J lost 5 bases, and 13 bases lay in between. Germline values: CDR1 SNHLY, CDR2 FYNNEI. The CDR3 loop spans 15 amino acids. The CDR3 DNA follows: TGTGCCAGCAGTGAATACCAGGAGGCGGATCAGCCCCAGCATTTT. It translates to CASSEYQEADQPQHF.

This chain uses TRBV10-3 with TRBJ2-5; 12 bases align to TRBD1. The V and J ends lost 5 bases and 13 bases, in that order; junction bases with no gene match: 11. In germline, CDR1 is ENHRY, CDR2 SYGVKD. The CDR3 spans 14 residues. CDR3 residues: CAISTQGQGAALYF. The CDR3 nucleotides are TGTGCCATCAGTACTCAGGGACAGGGGGCGGCGTTGTACTTC.

This clone was found a few times. J is TRBJ2-7 and V is TRBV5-1; D gene uncertain. The CDR3 loop spans 14 amino acids. Germline-derived CDR1 and CDR2 are SGHRS and YFSETQ. Trimming shortened V by 0 bases and J by 5 bases, and 12 bases separated the two germline ends. CDR3 sequence reads: CASSLGLDVDEQYF. The DNA for the CDR3 is TGCGCCAGCAGCTTGGGGTTAGATGTCGACGAGCAGTACTTC.

The genes are TRBV7-9 and TRBJ2-5, with TRBD2 as a possible D gene (5 bases). The germline CDR1 and CDR2 sequences are SEHNR and FQNEAQ (reference sequence). V was clipped by 6 bases and J by 0 bases, with 11 bases between them. The CDR3 contains 14 residues. The CDR3 protein is CASRDSSYQETQYF. CDR3 coding DNA: TGTGCCAGCAGGGACTCCTCGTACCAAGAGACCCAGTACTTC. Full variable domain (outside the CDR3, taken from reference TRBV7-9 and TRBJ2-5): DTGVSQNPRHKITKRGQNVTFRCDPISEHNRLYWYRQTLGQGPEFLTYFQNEAQLEKSRLLSDRFSAERPKGSFSTLEIQRTEQGDSAMYLCASRDSSYQETQYFGPGTRLLVL.

This clone was recorded a few times. The chain joins TRBV10-1 to TRBJ2-3, with 10 bases aligning to TRBD2. CDR1 is WNHNN, CDR2 SYGVQD, per germline (reference sequence). The CDR3 loop spans 14 amino acids. V was clipped by 6 bases and J by 5 bases; unmatched bases: 5. CDR3 sequence reads: CASSERGGRDTQYF. In nucleotides, the CDR3 is TGCGCCAGCAGCGAGCGGGGGGGGCGAGATACGCAGTATTTT.

This clone appeared once. The chain uses TRBV2 and TRBJ2-7; a possible D gene is TRBD1 (7 bases). Between the trimmed V and J ends, which lost 9 bases and 3 bases, there was a span of 18 bases. CDR3 length: 14 amino acids. Germline CDR1 SNHLY, CDR2 FYNNEI. The CDR3 is CARARDRYSYEQYF. The CDR3 bases are TGTGCCAGGGCGCGGGACAGATATAGCTACGAGCAGTACTTC.

This clone was seen just once. The gene calls are TRBV9 and TRBJ2-5; TRBD2 matches at 7 bases. The CDR3 runs to 14 residues. Germline V gene lookup returns CDR1 SGDLS and CDR2 YYNGEE. Unmatched junction bases numbered 8, after V lost 2 bases and J lost 7 bases. CDR3 nucleotides: TGTGCCAGCAGCGTCCGACTAGCAGTTGGGACCCAGTACTTC. Its translation: CASSVRLAVGTQYF.

This rearrangement joins TRBV20-1 to TRBJ2-1; D unclear. The V gene's germline CDR1 is DFQATT and CDR2 SNEGSKA (reference sequence). The CDR3 runs to 10 residues. The germline V and J ends were trimmed by 6 bases and 12 bases, with 12 bases remaining between them. For the CDR3, the DNA is TGCAGTGCCGTCAAAGGCGGGCAGTTCTTC. Translating gives CSAVKGGQFF.

This clone was observed a single time. CDR3 sequence reads: CASSSNRVAQETQYF. The CDR3 bases are TGTGCCAGCAGCTCCAACAGGGTCGCCCAAGAGACCCAGTACTTC. The chain uses TRBV7-9 and TRBJ2-5, with D maybe TRBD1 (6 bases). This CDR3 is built from 15 residues. The V end lost 4 bases, the J end lost 1 base, and 13 bases lay between the germline ends. Germline V gives CDR1 SEHNR, CDR2 FQNEAQ (reference sequence).

V is TRBV7-2 and J is TRBJ1-5, with unresolved D. The germline gives CDR1 SGHTA, CDR2 FQGNSA. CDR3 length: 17 amino acids. Trimming stripped 5 bases from V and 2 bases from J, with 19 bases between. In DNA form, the CDR3 reads TGTGCCAGCAGCCTCGCCCAGGAGGAGTATGGCAATCAGCCCCAGCATTTT. This translates into CASSLAQEEYGNQPQHF.

This chain joins TRBV7-8 and TRBJ1-1; D call uncertain. V was shortened by 0 bases and J by 6 bases, with 14 bases between the two germline ends. Germline V gene lookup returns CDR1 SGHVS and CDR2 FQNEAQ. This CDR3 contains 15 residues. The CDR3, as DNA: TGTGCCAGCAGCTTAGCGACCCTCGTTCAGGCTGAAGCTTTCTTT. Amino acid sequence: CASSLATLVQAEAFF.

The CDR3 is CASIRSRSGGARDTQYF. Here the CDR3 DNA reads TGTGCCAGCATCCGAAGTAGAAGCGGGGGGGCGAGAGATACGCAGTATTTT. This rearrangement joins TRBV7-2 to TRBJ2-3; 10 bases are a match to TRBD2. Germline CDR1 SGHTA, CDR2 FQGNSA. With V trimmed by 7 bases and J by 5 bases, 15 bases remained unmatched. This CDR3 has 17 residues.

This clone was seen only a few times. The rearrangement joins TRBV4-1 to TRBJ1-4, with 9 bases fitting TRBD1. Germline values: CDR1 MGHRA, CDR2 YSYEKL. The V and J ends lost 5 bases and 7 bases, in that order; junction bases with no gene match: 8. The CDR3 loop spans 15 amino acids. The CDR3 bases are TGCGCCAGCAGCTCCGACAGGGGGGGTAGTGAAAAACTGTTTTTT. Amino acids: CASSSDRGGSEKLFF.

V is TRBV5-6 and J is TRBJ1-2; no firm D call. The CDR3 contains 13 residues. The germline V gene encodes CDR1 SGHDT and CDR2 YYEEEE. V lost 6 bases, J lost 0 bases, and 9 bases lay in between. In nucleotides, the CDR3 is TGTGCCAGCACCAACACAGCTAACTATGGCTACACCTTC. As protein: CASTNTANYGYTF.

This chain connects TRBV5-4 to TRBJ2-7; the D gene is possibly TRBD2 (5 bases). CDR1 SGHNT and CDR2 YYREEE come from the germline V gene (reference sequence). Trimming cost V 2 bases and J 5 bases, with 5 bases left between them. The CDR3 is made up of 11 amino acids. The CDR3 DNA reads TGTGCCAGCAGCTTCGGGGACGAGCAGTACTTC. Its protein is CASSFGDEQYF.

The chain employs TRBV6-4 and TRBJ1-1; possibly TRBD1 for D (5 bases). This CDR3 contains 16 residues. Trimming took off 0 bases at V and 1 base at J, with 12 bases between the two ends. Germline-derived CDR1 and CDR2 are MRHNA and SNTAGT. The CDR3 spells CASSDSGGGGNTEAFF. The CDR3 DNA reads TGTGCCAGCAGTGACTCGGGTGGGGGAGGGAACACTGAAGCTTTCTTT.

The chain carries TRBV5-4 and TRBJ2-5, with D possibly being TRBD2 (6 bases). Germline loops: CDR1 SGHNT, CDR2 YYREEE (reference sequence). The CDR3 is 15 amino acids. V was cut by 0 bases and J by 4 bases, with 13 bases left in between. For the CDR3, the DNA is TGTGCCAGCAGCTTGGGGGGGGTAGTTGGAGAGACCCAGTACTTC. Protein: CASSLGGVVGETQYF.

This chain connects TRBV9 to TRBJ2-7, with a tentative D call TRBD1 (6 bases). Germline-derived CDR1 and CDR2 are SGDLS and YYNGEE. The CDR3 length is 14 residues. V shed 5 bases and J shed 0 bases, with 12 bases lying between them. In DNA, the CDR3 is TGTGCCAGCAGTGAGACAGGAAACTCCTACGAGCAGTACTTC. The encoded protein is CASSETGNSYEQYF.

The rearrangement links TRBV6-5 to TRBJ1-1; the D is unclear. The CDR3 runs to 14 residues. The germline gives CDR1 MNHEY, CDR2 SVGAGI. The V end was cut by 0 bases, the J end by 1 base, with 6 bases between. The CDR3 protein is CASSYSNRNTEAFF. CDR3 nucleotides: TGTGCCAGCAGTTACTCGAACAGGAACACTGAAGCTTTCTTT.

The chain combines TRBV10-2 with TRBJ2-5; 8 nucleotides line up with TRBD1. The length of the CDR3 is 16 residues. Germline lookup yields CDR1 WSHSY and CDR2 SAAADI. V shed 3 bases and J 5 bases; nucleotides not matched to a gene: 11. CDR3 sequence reads: CASSDRDRRIRETQYF. The CDR3 DNA sequence: TGCGCCAGCAGTGACCGGGACAGGCGTATTAGGGAGACCCAGTACTTC.

This clone came up a few times. The chain uses TRBV5-1 and TRBJ2-7; D remains ambiguous. CDR1 SGHRS and CDR2 YFSETQ come from the germline V gene. Trimming shortened V by 2 bases and J by 5 bases, and 17 bases separated the two germline ends. This CDR3 region has 15 residues. CDR3 DNA sequence: TGCGCCAGCAGCTTCTTAGGAAGTGAGGCTAACGAGCAGTACTTC. It translates to CASSFLGSEANEQYF.

This clone was seen more than once but under ten times. This chain connects TRBV28 to TRBJ2-5; TRBD1 matches 10 bases. The closer fit of TRBJ2-7 to the DNA end suggests the J call may be wrong. This CDR3 spans 14 amino acids. Germline CDR1 MDHEN, CDR2 SYDVKM. CDR3 region: CASSSGGQGNEQYF. DNA for the CDR3: TGTGCCAGCAGTTCCGGGGGACAGGGGAACGAGCAGTACTTC.